This TCR beta chain was observed in a study of CD8 T cells in Susac syndrome. The CDR3 contains 14 residues. Germline CDR1 SEHNR, CDR2 FQNEAQ (reference sequence). Trimming left V 1 base short and J 11 bases short, with 12 bases between. RNA was extracted with the RNeasy kit, and a quantity of 0.5 to 1 ug was reverse transcribed using random hexamers. TCRdb reprocessed the immunoSEQ multiplex PCR reads with MiXCR, giving one entry per CDR3 protein. Among about 210,000 distinct CDR3 sequences listed, over 90% were seen once. This sequence originates from a human donor with Susac syndrome. The V gene is TRBV7-9, the J gene TRBJ1-6, with D possibly TRBD1 on 5 matching bases. Sequencing input: CD4+ T cells from PBMCs. The CDR3 protein is CASSLGGTEPPLHF. DNA for the CDR3: TGTGCCAGCAGCTTAGGAGGGACCGAGCCACCCCTCCACTTT.